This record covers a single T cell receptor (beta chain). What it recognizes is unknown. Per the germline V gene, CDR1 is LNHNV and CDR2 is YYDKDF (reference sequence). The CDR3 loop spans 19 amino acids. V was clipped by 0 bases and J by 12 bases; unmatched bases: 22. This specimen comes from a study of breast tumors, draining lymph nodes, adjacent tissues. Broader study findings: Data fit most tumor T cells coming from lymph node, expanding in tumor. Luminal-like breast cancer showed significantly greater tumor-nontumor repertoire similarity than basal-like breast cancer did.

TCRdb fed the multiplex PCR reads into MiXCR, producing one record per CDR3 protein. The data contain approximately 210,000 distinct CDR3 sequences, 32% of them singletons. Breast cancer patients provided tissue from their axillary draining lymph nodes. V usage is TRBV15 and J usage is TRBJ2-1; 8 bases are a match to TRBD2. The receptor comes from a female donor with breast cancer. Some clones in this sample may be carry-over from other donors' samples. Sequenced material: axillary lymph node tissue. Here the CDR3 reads CATSRDDGGLDRTGGGQFF. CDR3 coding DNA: TGTGCCACCAGCAGAGACGATGGGGGACTAGATCGGACGGGAGGGGGGCAGTTCTTC. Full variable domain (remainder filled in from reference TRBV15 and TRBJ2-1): DAMVIQNPRYQVTQFGKPVTLSCSQTLNHNVMYWYQQKSSQAPKLLFHYYDKDFNNEADTPDNFQSRRPNTSFCFLDIRSPGLGDTAMYLCATSRDDGGLDRTGGGQFFGPGTRLTVL.